The TCR beta chain under discussion was sequenced for a study of technical replicates of blood from a few donors. Clones were read by immunoSEQ multiplex PCR, and TCRdb kept only the in-frame ones, dropping some. The data contain under 65,000 clones, 86% of them seen just once; the ten biggest clones take up around 5%. The germline V gene has CDR1 SGHAT and CDR2 FQNNGV. The CDR3 has 14 residues. The V gene lost 5 bases and the J gene lost 8 bases, with 15 bases spanning the gap. V usage is TRBV11-2 and J usage is TRBJ1-4, with D perhaps TRBD1 (5 bases). The receptor's source is a human donor in good health. Some clones in this sample may be carry-over from other donors' samples. The specimen was PBMCs. CDR3 protein: CASSQGGFSEKLFF. Here the CDR3 DNA reads TGTGCCAGCAGCCAGGGAGGGTTTAGCGAAAAACTGTTTTTT.